These 17 T cell receptor beta chains share one sample of origin, sequenced in a study of cytomegalovirus exposure and HLA in healthy donors. Researchers ran the PCR with 60 Vbeta and 13 Jbeta primers. Clones were sequenced by immunoSEQ multiplex PCR, and TCRdb holds only the in-frame ones, with some missing. Here the sample spans 150,000 to 200,000 clones, 62% being singletons. The specimen sequenced was PBMCs. Receptors were obtained from a middle-aged man in good health and CMV-seronegative.

V usage is TRBV11-2 and J usage is TRBJ2-3; tentative D call: TRBD2 (7 bases). Germline loops: CDR1 SGHAT, CDR2 FQNNGV. The CDR3 has 14 amino acids. Between the trimmed V and J ends, which lost 6 bases and 3 bases, there was a span of 13 bases. As DNA, the CDR3 is TGTGCCAGCAGGACGGGGGGCCGGACAGATACGCAGTATTTT. It specifies CASRTGGRTDTQYF.

The V and J genes are TRBV19 and TRBJ2-5; 8 bases line up with TRBD2. The CDR3 length is 16 residues. The germline CDR1 and CDR2 sequences are LNHDA and SQIVND (reference sequence). Trimming removed 7 bases from V and 5 bases from J; junction bases left unmatched: 15. DNA of the CDR3: TGTGCCAGTAACCCTGGGGCGGGGGGCGCAGAGGAGACCCAGTACTTC. This encodes CASNPGAGGAEETQYF.

The chain has TRBV5-1 and TRBJ1-5, with 7 bases that match TRBD1. The CDR3 extends over 15 amino acids. The V segment lost 4 bases and the J segment 1 base; nucleotides outside the gene matches: 5. The germline V gene encodes CDR1 SGHRS and CDR2 YFSETQ. The CDR3 sequence is CASSPGTESNQPQHF. CDR3 coding DNA: TGCGCCAGCAGCCCCGGGACAGAAAGCAATCAGCCCCAGCATTTT.

The chain recombines TRBV6-5 with TRBJ2-7, with TRBD1 matching 9 bases. Trimming at V came to 7 bases and at J to 4 bases, leaving 11 bases not matched to a gene. The CDR3 runs 15 residues. Per germline, CDR1 MNHEY and CDR2 SVGAGI. The CDR3 coding sequence is TGTGCCAGCACGAGATCGGGACAGGGAGGTTACGAGCAGTACTTC. It codes for CASTRSGQGGYEQYF.

J is TRBJ1-4 and V is TRBV6-5; unclear D gene. CDR1 and CDR2 (germline): MNHEY, SVGAGI. This CDR3 contains 11 residues. Trimming removed 6 bases from V and 8 bases from J, with 7 bases in between. This chain's CDR3 is CASRGGEKLFF. Written as DNA, the CDR3 is TGTGCCAGCAGGGGAGGGGAAAAACTGTTTTTT.

The V gene is TRBV6-5, the J gene TRBJ1-1; 9 nucleotides align to TRBD1. Germline loops: CDR1 MNHEY, CDR2 SVGAGI. The J segment lost 1 base and the V segment lost 6 bases, leaving 3 bases of the junction unmatched. CDR3 length equals 14 residues. The CDR3 nucleotides are TGTGCCAGCAGCAGACAGGGGGAGAACACTGAAGCTTTCTTT. Its translation is CASSRQGENTEAFF.

The chain links TRBV29-1 to TRBJ2-3; 11 positions agree with TRBD1. Germline V gene sequence: CDR1 SQVTM, CDR2 ANQGSEA. V gave up 3 bases and J gave up 5 bases; unmatched junction bases: 4. The CDR3 has 14 amino acids. The CDR3 protein is CSVDGQGAGDTQYF. DNA for the CDR3: TGCAGCGTTGACGGACAGGGGGCAGGAGATACGCAGTATTTT.

The chain carries TRBV28 and TRBJ1-5; TRBD1 is a possible D gene (6 bases). Between the trimmed V and J ends, which lost 3 bases and 2 bases, there was a span of 17 bases. Germline-derived CDR1 and CDR2 are MDHEN and SYDVKM. The CDR3 has 17 residues. The CDR3 DNA reads as TGTGCCAGCAGTTTCTCTTCCTCTAGGACAGGCAATCAGCCCCAGCATTTT. The encoded protein is CASSFSSSRTGNQPQHF.

CDR3 DNA: TGTGCCAGCAGCACTAGCGGGAGGAACAATGAGCAGTTCTTC. Its protein is CASSTSGRNNEQFF. The chain couples TRBV7-2 to TRBJ2-1; 12 bases map to TRBD2. V was clipped by 5 bases and J by 5 bases; unmatched bases: 1. This CDR3 comprises 14 residues. Germline CDR1 SGHTA, CDR2 FQGNSA.

This clone was detected only a few times. The chain joins TRBV4-1 to TRBJ2-7; no clear D gene. CDR3 length equals 14 residues. Trimming removed 0 bases at V and 3 bases at J, with 9 bases between. CDR1 is MGHRA, CDR2 YSYEKL, per germline. The CDR3 nucleotides read TGCGCCAGCAGCCAAGAGAGGCAAAGCTACGAGCAGTACTTC. Translated, it gives CASSQERQSYEQYF.

The table lists this clone with a few counts. The chain carries TRBV7-2 and TRBJ2-7, with a tentative D call TRBD2 (6 bases). V dropped 2 bases and J dropped 3 bases, with 23 bases sitting between them. This CDR3 comprises 18 residues. Germline V CDR1 and CDR2: SGHTA, FQGNSA. The CDR3 reads CASSLSPTFHIAVYEQYF. In DNA, the CDR3 is TGTGCCAGCAGCTTATCCCCAACTTTCCACATAGCGGTCTACGAGCAGTACTTC.

The V and J genes are TRBV21-1 and TRBJ2-5; the table's D call TRBD1 went unverified against the DNA. TRBV21-1 is a listed pseudogene. The CDR3 loop spans 14 amino acids. The DNA of the CDR3 is TGTGCCAGCAGCAAGGGAAGGGGTTTTGAGACCCAGTACTTC. This sequence encodes CASSKGRGFETQYF.

The rearrangement links TRBV11-2 to TRBJ1-3, with 9 nucleotides matching TRBD1. The CDR3 has 14 residues. The germline CDR1 and CDR2 sequences are SGHAT and FQNNGV. V shed 4 bases and J 11 bases; nucleotides not matched to a gene: 9. The CDR3 nucleotides are TGTGCCAGCAGCTCACGGACAGGGGAGGGTCCCATATATTTT. Translating it yields CASSSRTGEGPIYF.

V and J are TRBV7-2 and TRBJ1-4, with D uncertain. Trimming stripped 1 base from V and 8 bases from J, with 8 bases between. From germline, CDR1 is SGHTA and CDR2 FQGNSA. The CDR3 contains 13 residues. The DNA of the CDR3 is TGTGCCAGCAGCTTAGAGGCAGGCGAAAAACTGTTTTTT. Encoded protein: CASSLEAGEKLFF.

The chain joins TRBV7-9 to TRBJ1-2; weak D call: TRBD1 (5 bases). With 5 bases removed from V and 4 bases from J, the gap between germline ends came to 11 bases. Germline loops: CDR1 SEHNR, CDR2 FQNEAQ (reference sequence). The CDR3 is made up of 13 amino acids. This CDR3 is CASSTPGFYGYTF. As DNA, the CDR3 is TGTGCCAGCAGCACTCCAGGGTTCTATGGCTACACCTTC.

V and J are TRBV30 and TRBJ2-5; the D gene is possibly TRBD1 (8 bases). The J call may be wrong; the DNA end is better matched by TRBJ2-7. Germline V gives CDR1 GTSNPN, CDR2 SVGIG (reference sequence). The CDR3 has 14 residues. The CDR3 here is CAGTGGARSYEQYF. Here the CDR3 DNA reads TGTGCCGGTACAGGGGGGGCGCGGTCCTACGAGCAGTACTTC.

The J gene is TRBJ2-2, the V gene TRBV30, with 8 nucleotides matching TRBD2. The CDR3 contains 15 residues. V shed 7 bases and J 8 bases; nucleotides not matched to a gene: 15. Germline values: CDR1 GTSNPN, CDR2 SVGIG (reference sequence). Here the CDR3 DNA reads TGTGCCTCGCACCGGGGGATAGCGGGATCGGGGGAGCTGTTTTTT. This encodes CASHRGIAGSGELFF.